The T cell receptor beta chain described here comes from a study of blood T cells in healthy people across ages. On the study more broadly: Capture via template switching afforded approximately one barcoded beta molecule per two T cells. Findings and caveats of the study: Researchers deemed the diversity estimates from one million T cells underestimates. Long-lived donors exceeded aged donors in naive CD4+ cells and diversity. Strong correlation existed between TCR beta diversity and naive T cell percentage.

Concerning this clonotype: The antigen is not known.

For the second PCR, which ran for about 6 to 11 cycles, a sample-barcoded 5' primer and a J-beta primer mix were used. TCRdb ran MiXCR on the 5' RACE reads and lists one entry per CDR3 protein. The data hold around 1,000,000 distinct CDR3 sequences, with roughly two fifths observed a single time. This receptor was identified in a young man in good health. Material for sequencing was blood.

CDR3 protein: CASSDAVGQPQHF. The CDR3 bases are TGTGCCAGCAGTGACGCCGTGGGGCAGCCCCAGCATTTT. The J gene is TRBJ1-5, the V gene TRBV6-5; D ambiguous. CDR1 is MNHEY and CDR2 is SVGAGI in the germline V gene. The V gene lost 5 bases and the J gene lost 7 bases, with 12 bases spanning the gap. There are 13 residues in the CDR3.